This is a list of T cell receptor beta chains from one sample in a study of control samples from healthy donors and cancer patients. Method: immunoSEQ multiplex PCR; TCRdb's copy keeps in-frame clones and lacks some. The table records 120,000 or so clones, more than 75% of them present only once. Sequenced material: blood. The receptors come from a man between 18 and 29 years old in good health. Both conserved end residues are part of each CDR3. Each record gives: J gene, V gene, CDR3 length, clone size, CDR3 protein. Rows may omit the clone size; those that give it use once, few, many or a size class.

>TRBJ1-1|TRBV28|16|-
CASSLSGSLRDTEAFF
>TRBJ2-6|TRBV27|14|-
CASSLSGTANVLTF
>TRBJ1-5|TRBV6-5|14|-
CASSITDSNQPQHF
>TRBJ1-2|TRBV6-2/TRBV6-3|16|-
CASSYSGQGGLRGYTF
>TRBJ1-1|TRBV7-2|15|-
CASSLGAGGNTEAFF
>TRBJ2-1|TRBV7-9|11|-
CASSLDREQFF
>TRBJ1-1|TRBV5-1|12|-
CASRGVNTEAFF
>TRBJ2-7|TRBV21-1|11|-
CASSKWGRQYF
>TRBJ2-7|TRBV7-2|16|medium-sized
CASSLSSGQGAHEQYF
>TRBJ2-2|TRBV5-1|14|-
CASNVGVNTGELFF
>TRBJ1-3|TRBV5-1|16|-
CASSLGQLSYGNTIYF
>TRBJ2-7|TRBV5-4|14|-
CASSEQKSSYEQYF
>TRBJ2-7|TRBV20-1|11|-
CSAMTGYEQYF
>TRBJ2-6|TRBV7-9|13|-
CASSLTGANVLTF
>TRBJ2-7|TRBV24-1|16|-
CATSGARGPTSYEQYF
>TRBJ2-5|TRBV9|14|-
CASSVIGLQETQYF
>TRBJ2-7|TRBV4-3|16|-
CASSQDLGRGLYEQYF
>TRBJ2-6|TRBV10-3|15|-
CAISEQGSGANVLTF
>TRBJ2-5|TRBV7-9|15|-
CASRGTSGREETQYF
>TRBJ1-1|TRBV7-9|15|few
CASSLVWGANTEAFF
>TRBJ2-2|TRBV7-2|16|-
CASSPLAGWNTGELFF
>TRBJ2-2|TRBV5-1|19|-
CASRSQWGQGKSNTGELFF
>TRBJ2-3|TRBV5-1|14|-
CASSLADPPNTQYF
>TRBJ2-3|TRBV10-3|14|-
CALGGTSVTDTQYF
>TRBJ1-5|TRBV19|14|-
CASSISVRNQPQHF
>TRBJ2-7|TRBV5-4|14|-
CASSRETGSYEQYF
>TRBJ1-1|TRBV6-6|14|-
CASSYQGANTEAFF
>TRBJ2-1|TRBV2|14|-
CASSEASGYNEQFF
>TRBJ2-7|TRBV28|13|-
CASAQAYPYEQYF
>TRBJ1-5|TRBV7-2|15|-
CASSLNRGRNQPQHF
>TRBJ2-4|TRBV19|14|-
CASSISGGADIQYF
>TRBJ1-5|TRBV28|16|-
CAGRSGTGGENQPQHF
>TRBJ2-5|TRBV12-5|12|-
CASGLNIETQYF
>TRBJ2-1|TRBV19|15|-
CASSIAAGLMNEQFF
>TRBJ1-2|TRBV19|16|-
CASSPSWGTDYYGYTF
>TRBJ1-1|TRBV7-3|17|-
CASSRRGGGYKNTEAFF
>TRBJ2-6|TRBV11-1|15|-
CATLVGARGANVLTF
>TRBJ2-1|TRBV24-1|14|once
CATTAGGTYNEQFF
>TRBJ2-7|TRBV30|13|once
CAWTFGEAYEQYF
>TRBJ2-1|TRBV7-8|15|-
CASSTSGSSYNEQFF
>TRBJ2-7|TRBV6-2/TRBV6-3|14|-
CASSNGLHRGEQYF
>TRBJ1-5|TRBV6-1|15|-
CASSEGTGSNQPQHF
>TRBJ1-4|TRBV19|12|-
CASSQRREKLFF
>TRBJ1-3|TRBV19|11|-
CASSPGTTIYF
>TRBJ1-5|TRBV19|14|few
CASSIVTGGQPQHF
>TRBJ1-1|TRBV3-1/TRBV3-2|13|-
CASSQGRNTEAFF
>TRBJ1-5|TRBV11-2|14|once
CASSLDLSNQPQHF
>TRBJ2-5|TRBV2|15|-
CASSLRGLAGETQYF
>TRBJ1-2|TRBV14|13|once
CASSHGTIYGYTF
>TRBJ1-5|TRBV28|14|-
CASSLAGVDQPQHF
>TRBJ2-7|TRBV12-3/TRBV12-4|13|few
CASSLRDSGEQYF
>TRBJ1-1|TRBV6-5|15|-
CACRGQGRIYGEAFF